A single sample gave rise to the 32 T cell receptor beta chains below, sequenced in a study of T-cell reconstitution after alpha-beta-depleted transplantation in children. TCRbeta library construction was performed incorporating unique molecular identifiers. TCRdb called the PCR reads again in MiXCR, with one record for every CDR3 protein. The sample records approximately 640,000 distinct CDR3 sequences, roughly 15% being singletons. Sequencing used PBMCs from the stem cell graft donor, obtained from the stem cell graft. The source of these receptors is a human donor who donated a stem cell graft to a child with acute myeloid leukemia.

This clonotype was counted only a few times. The genes are TRBV10-3 and TRBJ1-6, with a weak D call TRBD1 (6 bases). The CDR3 contains 14 residues. The germline V and J ends were trimmed by 8 bases and 5 bases, with 13 bases remaining between them. From germline, CDR1 is ENHRY and CDR2 SYGVKD. In nucleotides, the CDR3 is TGTGCCATCGGCGAGGGGGGGCATAATTCACCCCTCCACTTT. This sequence encodes CAIGEGGHNSPLHF.

CDR3 residues: CASSLAVGRHNEQFF. CDR3 DNA: TGTGCCAGCAGCTTAGCGGTAGGGCGACACAATGAGCAGTTCTTC. This chain connects TRBV7-9 to TRBJ2-1; no reliable D call. V lost 0 bases and J 5 bases, leaving 11 bases between the germline ends. Germline CDR1 SEHNR, CDR2 FQNEAQ (reference sequence). This CDR3 comprises 15 residues.

The gene calls are TRBV5-6 and TRBJ2-1; weak D call: TRBD2 (6 bases). V dropped 0 bases and J dropped 0 bases, with 16 bases sitting between them. From germline, CDR1 is SGHDT and CDR2 YYEEEE. The CDR3 spans 18 residues. The CDR3 here is CASSLVHGSPSSYNEQFF. CDR3 bases: TGTGCCAGCAGCTTGGTACACGGGAGTCCGAGCTCCTACAATGAGCAGTTCTTC.

J is TRBJ2-7 and V is TRBV10-2; D is possibly TRBD2 (6 bases). Germline CDR1 and CDR2: WSHSY and SAAADI. Trimming removed 6 bases from V and 7 bases from J, with 10 bases in between. The CDR3 has 11 amino acids. The CDR3 coding sequence is TGCGCCAGCAGCACCGGGAGAGAGCAGTACGTC. Translated: CASSTGREQYV.

The gene calls are TRBV27 and TRBJ1-2, with D possibly matching TRBD1 (5 bases). V was trimmed by 7 bases and J by 5 bases, leaving 26 bases between them. Germline V gene lookup returns CDR1 MNHEY and CDR2 SMNVEV (reference sequence). CDR3 length equals 17 residues. The CDR3 is CASNPTLEDNGSYGYTF. CDR3 coding DNA: TGTGCCAGCAACCCCACCCTCGAGGACAATGGGTCGTATGGCTACACCTTC.

This clonotype was seen many times. CDR3 in amino acids: CSVHRDRQYF. The CDR3 coding sequence is TGCAGCGTTCACCGGGACAGACAGTATTTT. This chain links TRBV29-1 with TRBJ2-3; 7 bases fit TRBD1. CDR1 and CDR2 (germline): SQVTM, ANQGSEA. V dropped 5 bases and J dropped 12; count of bases not matched to a gene: 5. This CDR3 contains 10 residues.

This clonotype came up many times. This chain links TRBV7-2 with TRBJ2-1; 7 positions agree with TRBD1. CDR3 length equals 15 residues. Germline values: CDR1 SGHTA, CDR2 FQGNSA. Losses at the gene ends were 3 bases for V and 4 bases for J; bases not matched to a gene: 6. The DNA for the CDR3 is TGTGCCAGCAGCTTTAGACAGGGTATTTACAATGAGCAGTTCTTC. Protein product: CASSFRQGIYNEQFF.

On this clonotype itself: At one boundary the junction diverges from the germline segment, which might be a read error. The V gene is TRBV7-2, the J gene TRBJ2-1; a weak D match, TRBD2 (6 bases). CDR3 length: 16 amino acids. Germline CDR1 reads SGHTA; CDR2 reads FQGNSA. The CDR3, as DNA: TGTGCCAGCAGCTTAGCCGCCGAGGCGGGGATCGATGAGCATTTCTTC. Translation: CASSLAAEAGIDEHFF.

This clonotype has at least ten counts. The rearrangement uses TRBV5-8 and TRBJ2-1; 9 bases are shared with TRBD2. CDR3 length: 16 amino acids. Germline lookup yields CDR1 SGHTS and CDR2 YDEGEE. The junction had 12 bases not matched to a gene; V was cut back by 4 bases and J by 7 bases. The CDR3 spells CASSPLAGAPANEQFF. As DNA, the CDR3 is TGTGCCAGCAGCCCGTTAGCGGGGGCCCCCGCAAATGAGCAGTTCTTC.

This clonotype showed up many times. CDR3 sequence: CASSLAEGRRGGYTF. The CDR3 DNA sequence: TGTGCCAGCAGCTTAGCGGAAGGCAGGCGGGGAGGCTACACCTTC. The chain uses TRBV7-2 and TRBJ1-2; no clear D. V was clipped by 0 bases and J by 8 bases, with 16 bases between them. The germline V gene has CDR1 SGHTA and CDR2 FQGNSA. The CDR3 has 15 amino acids.

About this clonotype: Just one base apart from a much larger clone, this may be a read error. No conserved phenylalanine or tryptophan ends this CDR3, so it is likely a read error. The chain carries TRBV12-3 or TRBV12-4 and TRBJ2-7, with 9 bases that match TRBD1. With V trimmed by 2 bases and J by 6 bases, 8 bases remained unmatched. The CDR3 extends over 15 amino acids. The CDR3 region has the DNA TGTGCCAGCAGTTTATTCCAGACAGGGGGACTCGAGCAGTACTGC. This sequence encodes CASSLFQTGGLEQYC.

The gene calls are TRBV4-3 and TRBJ2-1; D uncertain. The CDR3 covers 16 residues. CDR1 is LGHNA, CDR2 YSLEER, per germline. V lost 1 base to trimming and J lost 0 bases, with 10 bases between them. CDR3 sequence (DNA): TGCGCCAGCAGCCAAGGAACGTCGAGCTCCTACAATGAGCAGTTCTTC. Its protein product is CASSQGTSSSYNEQFF.

This clonotype was seen only a few times. J is TRBJ2-7 and V is TRBV12-3 or TRBV12-4; TRBD1 matches at 7 bases. V dropped 3 bases and J dropped 0; count of bases not matched to a gene: 5. The CDR3 loop spans 15 amino acids. The CDR3, as DNA: TGTGCCAGCAGTTTGGAAGGGGGCGGCTCCTACGAGCAGTACTTC. Amino acid sequence: CASSLEGGGSYEQYF.

The sample holds many counts of this clonotype. The chain combines TRBV20-1 with TRBJ1-1; 7 nucleotides match TRBD1. The J segment lost 6 bases and the V segment lost 6 bases, leaving 4 bases of the junction unmatched. The CDR3 extends over 11 amino acids. Germline CDR1 DFQATT, CDR2 SNEGSKA (reference sequence). CDR3 in DNA: TGCAGTGCAGACAGGGATCCTGAAGCTTTCTTT. This codes for CSADRDPEAFF.

Remarks on this clonotype: A much larger clone lies a single base off, so this may be a read error. This chain uses TRBV20-1 with TRBJ2-1; 7 bases align to TRBD1. The CDR3 consists of 17 residues. Germline CDR1 is DFQATT and CDR2 is SNEGSKA (reference sequence). The CDR3 DNA follows: TGCAGTGCTCCGCGCATAATCGGACAGGCGCCGGACAATGGGCAGTTCTTC. Its protein product is CSAPRIIGQAPDNGQFF.

This chain connects TRBV12-3 or TRBV12-4 to TRBJ1-1; TRBD1 is a possible D gene (6 bases). V was trimmed by 5 bases and J by 0 bases, leaving 10 bases between them. CDR3 length: 14 residues. CDR3 region: CASSPWDMNTEAFF. The CDR3 DNA reads as TGTGCCAGCAGTCCCTGGGACATGAACACTGAAGCTTTCTTT.

This clonotype has more than one count but fewer than ten. The chain recombines TRBV28 with TRBJ1-5, with unresolved D. This CDR3 has 12 amino acids. Germline loops: CDR1 MDHEN, CDR2 SYDVKM. V was clipped by 4 bases and J by 6 bases, with 7 bases between them. For the CDR3, the DNA is TGTGCCAGCAGTTACTATACTCAGCCCCAGCATTTT. This codes for CASSYYTQPQHF.

The chain employs TRBV10-3 and TRBJ2-7, with D perhaps being TRBD1 or TRBD2 (5 bases each). Germline assignment: CDR1 ENHRY and CDR2 SYGVKD. With 6 bases removed from V and 0 bases from J, the gap between germline ends came to 12 bases. This CDR3 is built from 14 residues. Written as DNA, the CDR3 is TGTGCCATCAGGTCGGGGCCAAGCTCCTACGAGCAGTACTTC. Translating gives CAIRSGPSSYEQYF.

This sequence joins TRBV5-1 and TRBJ1-4; D gene ambiguous. The germline gives CDR1 SGHRS, CDR2 YFSETQ. This CDR3 is built from 15 residues. The V gene lost 0 bases and the J gene lost 6 bases, with 12 bases spanning the gap. The CDR3 reads CASSLEDRPHEKLFF. Written as DNA, the CDR3 is TGCGCCAGCAGCTTGGAAGACCGGCCCCATGAAAAACTGTTTTTT.

A few counts support this clonotype. The chain employs TRBV19 and TRBJ1-5; 7 nucleotides line up with TRBD1. This CDR3 is 16 amino acids long. The V gene end was trimmed by 7 bases and the J gene end by 4 bases; junction bases not matched to a gene: 13. In germline, CDR1 is LNHDA, CDR2 SQIVND (reference sequence). The DNA for the CDR3 is TGTGCCAGTACCCTCCGGGACAGCAACTTAAATCAGCCCCAGCATTTT. It yields the protein CASTLRDSNLNQPQHF. Variable domain in full (rest from reference TRBV19 and TRBJ1-5): DGGITQSPKYLFRKEGQNVTLSCEQNLNHDAMYWYRQDPGQGLRLIYYSQIVNDFQKGDIAEGYSVSREKKESFPLTVTSAQKNPTAFYLCASTLRDSNLNQPQHFGDGTRLSIL.

This chain uses TRBV7-9 with TRBJ2-7, with 7 bases lining up with TRBD1. CDR3 length equals 16 residues. Germline V CDR1 and CDR2: SEHNR, FQNEAQ (reference sequence). The V gene end was trimmed by 4 bases and the J gene end by 4 bases; junction bases not matched to a gene: 13. The CDR3 reads CASSYQWTGRAYEQYF. In DNA, the CDR3 is TGTGCCAGCAGCTACCAATGGACAGGTCGAGCGTACGAGCAGTACTTC.

In its sample, this clonotype was seen many times. This chain uses TRBV12-3 or TRBV12-4 with TRBJ2-6, with TRBD1 as a possible D gene (5 bases). The V end lost 7 bases, the J end lost 0 bases, and 10 bases lay between the germline ends. The CDR3 is 15 residues long. The CDR3 DNA is TGTGCCAGCACCCTAACAGGCTCTGGGGCCAACGTCCTGACTTTC. Amino acid sequence: CASTLTGSGANVLTF.

This rearrangement joins TRBV7-2 to TRBJ1-3; no definite D call. The CDR3 contains 16 residues. V gave up 5 bases and J gave up 0 bases, with 14 bases separating them. Germline assignment: CDR1 SGHTA and CDR2 FQGNSA. CDR3 DNA sequence: TGTGCCAGCAGCATCCGGCCCTTACTCTCTGGAAACACCATATATTTT. This codes for CASSIRPLLSGNTIYF.

The chain employs TRBV11-2 and TRBJ1-1, with TRBD1 as a possible D gene (6 bases). Germline CDR1 reads SGHAT; CDR2 reads FQNNGV. The V gene lost 5 bases and the J gene lost 1 base, with 17 bases spanning the gap. The CDR3 length is 16 residues. This CDR3 is CASSPRLTGPNTEAFF. The CDR3 DNA follows: TGTGCCAGCAGCCCCCGCCTGACAGGCCCGAACACTGAAGCTTTCTTT.

V usage is TRBV9 and J usage is TRBJ2-7; D is perhaps TRBD1 (6 bases). Germline CDR1 and CDR2: SGDLS and YYNGEE. The CDR3 extends over 13 amino acids. Trimming stripped 3 bases from V and 3 bases from J, with 10 bases between. Here the CDR3 reads CASSGGQNYEQYF. CDR3 sequence (DNA): TGTGCCAGCAGCGGGGGGCAAAACTACGAGCAGTACTTC.

The chain couples TRBV4-1 to TRBJ1-2; the D gene is possibly TRBD1 (5 bases). The germline CDR1 and CDR2 sequences are MGHRA and YSYEKL. This CDR3 comprises 13 residues. V was pared by 2 bases and J by 8 bases, with 12 bases between. The CDR3: CASSQTGLEGYTF. The CDR3 bases are TGCGCCAGCAGCCAAACAGGATTAGAAGGCTACACCTTC.

This clonotype came up a few times. The genes are TRBV7-6 and TRBJ1-1; a possible D gene is TRBD1 (5 bases). The V end was cut by 1 base, the J end by 5 bases, with 20 bases between. The CDR3 loop spans 17 amino acids. Germline assignment: CDR1 SGHVS and CDR2 FNYEAQ. CDR3 sequence reads: CASSLGFTRGAITEAFF. For the CDR3, the DNA is TGTGCCAGCAGCTTAGGGTTCACGAGAGGGGCGATTACTGAAGCTTTCTTT.

This rearrangement joins TRBV30 to TRBJ2-7, with 8 positions matching TRBD1. The CDR3 contains 13 residues. Germline CDR1 is GTSNPN and CDR2 is SVGIG (reference sequence). After removal of 0 bases from V and 4 bases from J, the junction contained 2 bases not matched to a gene. The CDR3 region is CAWSVTGGYEQYF. As DNA, the CDR3 is TGTGCCTGGAGTGTCACAGGGGGTTACGAGCAGTACTTC.

This chain joins TRBV2 and TRBJ2-1; 7 bases agree with TRBD2. The CDR3 runs 13 residues. Per the germline V gene, CDR1 is SNHLY and CDR2 is FYNNEI. The J segment lost 8 bases and the V segment lost 6 bases, leaving 7 bases of the junction unmatched. In nucleotides, the CDR3 is TGTGCCAGCAGGACGGGGGGTTTGTATGAGCAGTTCTTC. Residues: CASRTGGLYEQFF. Drawing the rest from reference TRBV2 and TRBJ2-1, the complete variable domain is EPEVTQTPSHQVTQMGQEVILRCVPISNHLYFYWYRQILGQKVEFLVSFYNNEISEKSEIFDDQFSVERPDGSNFTLKIRSTKLEDSAMYFCASRTGGLYEQFFGPGTRLTVL.

This clonotype was observed many times. The genes are TRBV5-1 and TRBJ2-6; D is undetermined. V lost 4 bases and J lost 0, with 8 bases in between. CDR3 length: 15 amino acids. Germline values: CDR1 SGHRS, CDR2 YFSETQ. CDR3 DNA: TGCGCCAGCAGCCTCACAAGCTCTGGGGCCAACGTCCTGACTTTC. Protein sequence: CASSLTSSGANVLTF.

Ten or more counts support this clonotype. The chain links TRBV20-1 to TRBJ2-7; D not certain. From germline, CDR1 is DFQATT and CDR2 SNEGSKA (reference sequence). This CDR3 comprises 12 residues. The ends were cut back, 0 bases at V and 7 bases at J, with 10 bases in the middle. As DNA, the CDR3 is TGCAGTGCTAGAGATTGGGATGGGGAGCAGTACTTC. Its protein is CSARDWDGEQYF.

This clonotype was counted at least ten times. Here the CDR3 reads CSARPGYDYEQYF. The CDR3 DNA reads as TGCAGTGCTAGGCCAGGGTATGACTACGAGCAGTACTTC. This chain connects TRBV20-1 to TRBJ2-7; D might be TRBD1 (5 bases). The CDR3 runs 13 residues. CDR1 is DFQATT, CDR2 SNEGSKA, per germline (reference sequence). The V gene lost 3 bases and the J gene lost 3 bases, with 12 bases spanning the gap.